This TCR beta chain was recorded in a study of regulatory T cells in long-lasting Graves disease (dated by TCRdb to the early 2020s). Regarding the study in general: Antithyroid drugs had been taken for less than 3 months by newly diagnosed Graves' disease patients. A total of approximately 35 samples underwent TCR sequencing: roughly 13 from persistent and 20 from newly diagnosed Graves' disease patients. The study took place in China and was registered as a clinical trial. This study used TCR sequencing and RNA sequencing of peripheral blood to compare persistent Graves' disease patients against newly diagnosed Graves' disease patients. The research as a whole found: The authors acknowledged the small sample size as a limitation that may reduce accuracy. More public clonotypes were shared among persistent patients (fewer than 3,000) than among newly diagnosed patients (approximately 930). Sequencing and analysis were restricted to the TCR beta chain. Peripheral blood alone was examined, since thyroid tissue, which constituted the primary lesion, could not be accessed. Preferential use of TRBV28, TRBJ1-2 and TRBJ2-5 was observed in persistent disease, whereas TRBV20-1 and TRBJ2-1 were favored in newly diagnosed disease. Lower TCR Shannon entropy and fewer highly expanded clones were observed in persistent Graves' disease patients than in newly diagnosed patients, which suggested clonal expansion.

This clonotype was seen a handful of times. The clone's antigen remains unknown. No base-level quality is on record; no much larger clone is a single base apart. The time point label for this specimen denotes: newly diagnosed GD, antithyroid drugs for less than 3 months. For both TCR sequencing and RNA sequencing, RNA was extracted from PBMCs using TRIzol. The diagnosis of Graves' disease was made according to American Thyroid Association guidelines. Patients for the study were recruited at an endocrinology department in Xi'an, China. Each patient gave about 8.1 milliliters of peripheral blood, collected in an EDTA anticoagulant tube. Ficoll Paque Plus density gradient separation was used to isolate PBMCs, and no further T cell sorting was done. An Agilent 2100 Bioanalyzer and agarose gel were used to check RNA quality, while a NanoDrop 2000 measured RNA concentration. Library method: multiplex PCR. The instrument given in TCRdb is Illumina HiSeq 4000. iRepertoire HTBI primers and Arm-PCR amplification of CDR3 regions were used to construct TCR beta libraries. PCR products were gel purified before sequencing. On the authors' methods: A total of roughly 58 TRBV and 14 TRBJ segments were identified across samples and were used for gene usage analysis of CDR3 amino acid clonotypes. Filtered high-quality paired reads were merged into contigs using COPE and FqMerger. BLAST was used to align contigs to IMGT TRBV, TRBD and TRBJ reference genes, with CDR3 defined following IMGT. Clonotypes above 0.1% frequency were classified as highly expanded clones. Repertoire diversity was measured by Shannon entropy, and V-J evenness by the Gini coefficient. A clonotype was considered public if more than one individual shared it. TCRdb took the public reads, trimmed them with fastp at Q25, ran MiXCR for clone calling and kept in-frame beta chains. Every distinct CDR3 protein forms one entry, paired with its most common genes and DNA. The V and J calls come from TCRdb's annotation, not from the publication. The sample records 500,000 or so distinct CDR3 sequences, 15% to 20% of which are singletons. Less than 15% of the sample goes to the ten largest clones.

V and J lose 5 bases and 4 bases, and a span of 15 bases separates them. The CDR3 starts with the cysteine, ends with the phenylalanine, and has 15 residues. Of the read, only the CDR3 DNA is kept; its 45 bases are in frame from base 1. These data are also associated with another study on T cells in Graves' hyperthyroidism and ophthalmopathy. Per the second study: Stable Graves' hyperthyroidism was defined as the absence of progression to ophthalmopathy over 18 months of follow-up. Hyperthyroidism patients were aged 18 to 65 years and newly diagnosed, with disease duration of less than 2 months. Patients with uncontrolled infections, other autoimmune diseases, pregnancy or lactation were excluded. Clinical symptoms, serum thyroxine and TRAb, thyroid ultrasound, and orbital computed tomography formed the basis for the diagnoses. The TCR CDR3 was subjected to a first round of RT-PCR using the HTBI primer set and the Qiagen OneStep RT-PCR kit. Most expanded thyroid clonotypes (frequency above 0.001) were also found in blood, which suggests that blood repertoires may mirror thyroid immune responses. A model built on a 13 V-J signature distinguished ophthalmopathy from stable hyperthyroidism, reaching about 88% sensitivity and 81.08% specificity in cross-validation and 80%/75% in testing. In validation, the model predicted progression to ophthalmopathy with around 71% sensitivity and over 72% specificity, a median of around six months before onset. To identify TCR V-J signatures that set the groups apart, the researchers used a discovery cohort of 100 or so patients, made up of 40 to 45 with Graves' ophthalmopathy and 57 with stable Graves' hyperthyroidism. An independent validation cohort of around 19 hyperthyroidism patients and about 15 patients who later progressed to ophthalmopathy tested prospective prediction of ophthalmopathy. The 100 discovery patients were divided at random into training and test sets in a 7:3 ratio. In over five Graves' hyperthyroidism patients, the study also compared T-cell repertoires from thyroid tissue with T-cell repertoires from blood. Once sampling was done, hyperthyroidism patients were given methimazole at a starting dose of 30 mg daily, whereas ophthalmopathy patients were given high-dose intravenous methylprednisolone. A second multiplex PCR round built the libraries, followed by size selection and purification. Libraries were sequenced paired-end with 100 bp reads on an Illumina HiSeq2000. SOAPnuke was used to process the raw data, with reads discarded if the reads contained adapters or uncalled bases, had a mean Phred below 15, or lacked an exact constant-primer or identifier match. High-quality paired reads were merged using COPE v1.2.5, and each unique nucleotide sequence was defined as a clonotype. MiTCR v1.1 was used to align the clonotypes against IMGT TRBV, TRBD and TRBJ reference segments. Only V-J combinations with frequency above 0.0001, covering roughly 99% of repertoires, were analysed. The TCS score was defined as F50 (clonal expansion) divided by E x V (chaos), with BLOSUM62-based TCRdist calculated between CDR3 peptides within each V-J. Welch's t-statistics and random forest reduced fewer than 600 V-J features to around 14, which were used in a naive Bayes classifier (R e1071). No statistical method was used to fix the sample size in advance, and group allocation was not hidden from the investigators. TCR Vbeta CDR3 sequencing of roughly 140 peripheral blood samples (under 45 ophthalmopathy, 75 hyperthyroidism and roughly 17 progressor patients) is reported in the paper.

The source of this sequence is a man in his forties with Graves disease. Donor details come from another sample of the same person, matched by shared clones. Source: peripheral blood mononuclear cells (PBMCs), taken at new diagnosis, from a patient treated with antithyroid drugs. The chain uses TRBV12-3 or TRBV12-4 and TRBJ1-3, with an unclear D gene assignment. DNA sequence: TGTGCCAGCAGTACCACTACCGGGCTCGGAAACACCATATATTTT. Translation gives CASSTTTGLGNTIYF.